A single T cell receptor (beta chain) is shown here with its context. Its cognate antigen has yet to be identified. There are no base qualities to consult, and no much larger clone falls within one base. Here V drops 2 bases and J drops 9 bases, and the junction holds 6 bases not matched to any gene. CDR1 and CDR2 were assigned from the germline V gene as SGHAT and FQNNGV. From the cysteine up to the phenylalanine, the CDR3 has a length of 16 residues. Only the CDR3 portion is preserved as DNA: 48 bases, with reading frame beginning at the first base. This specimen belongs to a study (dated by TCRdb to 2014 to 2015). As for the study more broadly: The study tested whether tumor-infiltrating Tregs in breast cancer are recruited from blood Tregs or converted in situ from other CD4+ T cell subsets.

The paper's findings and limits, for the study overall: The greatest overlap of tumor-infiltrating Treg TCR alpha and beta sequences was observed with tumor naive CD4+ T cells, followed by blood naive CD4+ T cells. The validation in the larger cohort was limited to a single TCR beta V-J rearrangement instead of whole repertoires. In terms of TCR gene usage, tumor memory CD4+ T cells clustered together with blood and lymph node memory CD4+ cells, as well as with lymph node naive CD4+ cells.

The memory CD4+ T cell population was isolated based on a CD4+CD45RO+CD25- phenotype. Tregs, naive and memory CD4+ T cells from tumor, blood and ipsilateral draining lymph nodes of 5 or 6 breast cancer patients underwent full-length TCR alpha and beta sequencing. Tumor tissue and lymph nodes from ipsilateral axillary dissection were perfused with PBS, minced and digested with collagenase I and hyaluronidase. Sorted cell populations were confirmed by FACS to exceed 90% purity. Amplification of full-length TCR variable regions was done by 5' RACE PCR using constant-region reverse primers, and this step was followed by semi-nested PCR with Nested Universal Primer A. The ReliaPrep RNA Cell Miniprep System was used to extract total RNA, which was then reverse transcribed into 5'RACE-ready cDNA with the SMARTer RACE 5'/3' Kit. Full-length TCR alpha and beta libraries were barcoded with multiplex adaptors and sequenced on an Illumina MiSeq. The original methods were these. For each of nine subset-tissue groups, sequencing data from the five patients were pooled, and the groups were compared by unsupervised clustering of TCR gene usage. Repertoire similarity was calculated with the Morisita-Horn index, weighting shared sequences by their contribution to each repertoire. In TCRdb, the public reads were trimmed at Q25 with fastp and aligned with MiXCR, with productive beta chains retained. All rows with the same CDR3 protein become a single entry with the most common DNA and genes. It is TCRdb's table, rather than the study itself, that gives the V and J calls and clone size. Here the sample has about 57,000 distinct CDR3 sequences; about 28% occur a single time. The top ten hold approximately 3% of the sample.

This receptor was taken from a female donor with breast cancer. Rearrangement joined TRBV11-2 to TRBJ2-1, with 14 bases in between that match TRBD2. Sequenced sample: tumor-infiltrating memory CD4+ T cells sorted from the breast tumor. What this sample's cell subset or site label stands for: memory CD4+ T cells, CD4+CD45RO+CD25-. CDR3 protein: CASSLPGTSGRVEQFF. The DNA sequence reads TGTGCCAGCAGCTTACCCGGGACTAGCGGGAGAGTTGAGCAGTTCTTC.